This entry lists 8 T cell receptor beta chains sequenced from one sample in a study of T-cell reconstitution after alpha-beta-depleted transplantation in children (TCRdb year 2016). Explained via the paper, the treatment or condition label denotes: allogeneic hematopoietic cell transplantation with graft depleted of TCRalphabeta T cells and CD19 B cells. The library was built by means of PCR. Sequencing was performed on an Illumina HiSeq 2500. To normalize quantification of the TCRbeta repertoire, the TCR libraries were built with molecular barcoding that relied on unique molecular identifiers. TCRdb trimmed the raw reads at Q25, called clones with MiXCR and kept productive beta chains. Each entry merges the rows of one CDR3 protein and shows their most common DNA and genes. This sample holds 500,000 to 650,000 distinct CDR3 sequences; roughly 10% were observed only once. Of the sample, 13% to 15% falls within the top ten clones.

This specimen consisted of PBMCs, mostly from graft donor cells, obtained 180 days after TCRalphabeta/CD19-depleted stem cell transplant. Source of these receptors: a female patient younger than 10 who had a stem cell transplant for aplastic anemia, so the T cells may come from the graft donor.

This chain connects TRBV2 to TRBJ2-5; 10 bases fit TRBD2. Trimming cost V 5 bases and J 5 bases; bases outside gene matches: 8. CDR3 length equals 15 residues. Looked up from germline, CDR1 is SNHLY and CDR2 is FYNNEI. In nucleotides, the CDR3 is TGTGCCAGCAGTTTAGCGGGAGGCCCAGACGAGACCCAGTACTTC. This sequence encodes CASSLAGGPDETQYF.

CDR3 region: CASSPLAVVGTEAFF. The CDR3 bases are TGTGCCAGCAGTCCTTTAGCTGTCGTGGGGACTGAAGCTTTCTTT. The genes are TRBV28 and TRBJ1-1; D gene unclear. The CDR3 contains 15 residues. From germline, CDR1 is MDHEN and CDR2 SYDVKM. V was cut by 5 bases and J by 5 bases, with 18 bases left in between. Combining the CDR3 with reference TRBV28 and TRBJ1-1 gives the whole variable domain DVKVTQSSRYLVKRTGEKVFLECVQDMDHENMFWYRQDPGLGLRLIYFSYDVKMKEKGDIPEGYSVSREKKERFSLILESASTNQTSMYLCASSPLAVVGTEAFFGQGTRLTVV.

The genes are TRBV12-3 or TRBV12-4 and TRBJ2-7; maybe TRBD1 (5 bases). This CDR3 contains 13 residues. Deletions cut 5 bases from V and 9 bases from J, with 17 bases between. The CDR3 DNA sequence: TGTGCCAGCAGTGGATCAGGGCCCAGGAGGCAGTACGTC. Translated: CASSGSGPRRQYV.

Note on this clonotype: This may be a read error: a much more frequent sequence differs by one nucleotide. The chain combines TRBV28 with TRBJ1-3; no reliable D call. Germline V lookup: CDR1 MDHEN, CDR2 SYDVKM. V lost 6 bases to trimming and J lost 0 bases, with 3 bases between them. This CDR3 is built from 12 residues. The CDR3 DNA is TGTGCCAGCAGAACCTCTGGAAACACCATATATTTT. It yields the protein CASRTSGNTIYF.

This clonotype was seen repeatedly, ten times or more. The rearrangement links TRBV15 to TRBJ2-3; TRBD2 might be the D (5 bases). Looked up from germline, CDR1 is LNHNV and CDR2 is YYDKDF (reference sequence). The CDR3 loop spans 16 amino acids. The germline V and J ends were trimmed by 3 bases and 3 bases, with 16 bases remaining between them. The CDR3 protein is CATSRDRPRGTDTQYF. CDR3 DNA sequence: TGTGCCACCAGCAGGGACCGACCCAGAGGGACAGATACGCAGTATTTT.

This clonotype was observed a single time. The rearrangement joins TRBV18 to TRBJ1-4; no clear D. This CDR3 comprises 17 residues. Trimming took off 3 bases at V and 8 bases at J, with 22 bases between the two ends. CDR1 and CDR2 (germline): KGHSH, LQKENI. CDR3 region: CASSPLPPSGKSEKLFF. The DNA of the CDR3 is TGTGCCAGCTCACCCCTCCCCCCCTCTGGGAAGTCGGAAAAACTGTTTTTT.

This clonotype was counted at least ten times. This chain joins TRBV3-1 and TRBJ2-2; D might be TRBD2 (5 bases). There are 18 residues in the CDR3. With 4 bases removed from V and 1 base from J, the gap between germline ends came to 19 bases. CDR1 is LGHDT, CDR2 YNNKEL, per germline (reference sequence). CDR3 coding DNA: TGTGCCAGCAGCCCGGCGCGGGCCCTCAGATTGAACACCGGGGAGCTGTTTTTT. It yields the protein CASSPARALRLNTGELFF.

This clonotype was found a few times. The V and J genes are TRBV28 and TRBJ2-2; 11 bases are shared with TRBD2. J was trimmed by 3 bases and V by 5 bases; bases with no gene match: 8. The CDR3 covers 17 residues. The V gene's germline CDR1 is MDHEN and CDR2 SYDVKM. Written as DNA, the CDR3 is TGTGCCAGCAGTCCACCTAGCGGGAGGCCGTACACCGGGGAGCTGTTTTTT. Residues: CASSPPSGRPYTGELFF.